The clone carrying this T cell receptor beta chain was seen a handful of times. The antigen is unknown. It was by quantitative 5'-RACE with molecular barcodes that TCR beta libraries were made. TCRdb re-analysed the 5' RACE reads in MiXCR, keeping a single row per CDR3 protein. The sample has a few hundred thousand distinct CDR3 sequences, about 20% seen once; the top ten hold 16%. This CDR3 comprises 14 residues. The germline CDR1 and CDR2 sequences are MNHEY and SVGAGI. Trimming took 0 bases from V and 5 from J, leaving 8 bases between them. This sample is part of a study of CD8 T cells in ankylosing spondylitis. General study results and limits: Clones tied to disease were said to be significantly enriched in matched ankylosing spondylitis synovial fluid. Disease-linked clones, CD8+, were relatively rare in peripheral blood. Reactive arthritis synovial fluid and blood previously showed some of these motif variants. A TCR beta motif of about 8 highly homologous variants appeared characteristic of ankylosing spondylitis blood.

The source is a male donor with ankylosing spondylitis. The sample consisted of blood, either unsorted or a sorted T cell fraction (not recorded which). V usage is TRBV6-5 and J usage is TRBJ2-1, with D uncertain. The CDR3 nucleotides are TGTGCCAGCAGTTACTCGAGGTCTAACAATGAGCAGTTCTTC. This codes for CASSYSRSNNEQFF.